Below, 4 T cell receptor beta chains from the same sample are listed, as sequenced in a study of T cells in localized non-small cell lung cancer (dated by TCRdb to 2018 to 2020). The library came from the immunoSEQ multiplex PCR assay. Drawn from immuneACCESS, this table holds only the in-frame rearrangements with V and J called that TCRdb kept. Clones are partly lost; checked studies trace under half to an unresolved V gene and leave the rest unexplained. The sample table holds about 14,000 clones, of which 85% were seen once. The ten largest clones capture less than 5% of the sample. The sample was peripheral blood, taken before any cancer treatment. These TCRs come from a woman aged 35 to 75 with stage I lung adenocarcinoma.

The rearrangement uses TRBV4-1 and TRBJ2-5; 11 nucleotides match TRBD2. CDR3 length equals 18 residues. With V trimmed by 0 bases and J by 5 bases, 11 bases remained unmatched. CDR1 is MGHRA, CDR2 YSYEKL, per germline. The CDR3 here is CASSQEIRSGGGSETQYF. Here the CDR3 DNA reads TGCGCCAGCAGCCAAGAGATTCGTAGCGGGGGGGGTTCGGAGACCCAGTACTTC.

CDR3 sequence: CASSLVGSGANYEQYF. The CDR3 bases are TGTGCCAGCAGCTTGGTTGGTAGCGGCGCGAACTACGAGCAGTACTTC. The chain couples TRBV5-6 to TRBJ2-7; the D gene is possibly TRBD2 (6 bases). Germline CDR1 and CDR2: SGHDT and YYEEEE. The CDR3 loop spans 16 amino acids. V was shortened by 0 bases and J by 3 bases, with 16 bases between the two germline ends.

The CDR3: CASKAEPYGYTF. In DNA form, the CDR3 reads TGTGCCAGCAAAGCAGAACCCTATGGCTACACCTTC. This sequence joins TRBV2 and TRBJ1-2; D remains unclear. In germline, CDR1 is SNHLY, CDR2 FYNNEI. V lost 7 bases and J 4 bases, leaving 10 bases between the germline ends. The CDR3 is made up of 12 amino acids. The full variable domain, rest sourced from reference TRBV2 and TRBJ1-2, is EPEVTQTPSHQVTQMGQEVILRCVPISNHLYFYWYRQILGQKVEFLVSFYNNEISEKSEIFDDQFSVERPDGSNFTLKIRSTKLEDSAMYFCASKAEPYGYTFGSGTRLTVV.

CDR3 sequence reads: CASRKPWTGKVTEAFF. The CDR3 DNA reads as TGTGCCAGCAGGAAGCCCTGGACAGGGAAAGTCACTGAAGCTTTCTTT. This chain links TRBV2 with TRBJ1-1; 8 positions agree with TRBD1. V lost 6 bases and J lost 4; bases outside the gene matches: 13. CDR1 and CDR2 (germline): SNHLY, FYNNEI. This CDR3 contains 16 residues.